Below, one T cell receptor (beta chain) is given with its context. The sample holds many counts of this clonotype. The antigen this receptor binds is unknown. No base quality information exists; no much larger clone differs at one position. V and J are truncated by 3 bases and 0 bases respectively, leaving an intervening sequence of 12 bases. Counted from cysteine to phenylalanine, this CDR3 has 15 amino acids. Left in the record is the CDR3 DNA by itself, 45 bases read in frame from the first base. Taken from the germline V gene (reference sequence), the CDR1 and CDR2 loops are DFQATT and SNEGSKA. Libraries were constructed by 5' RACE. The sequencing machine was an Illumina HiSeq 2500. The second PCR ran for about 7 to 11 cycles and used a J-beta primer mix along with a sample-barcoded 5' primer. Each TCR beta cDNA molecule received a unique molecular identifier from a template-switch 5' adaptor carrying 12 random nucleotides. Each sample yielded at least 2.5 million CDR3-containing paired-end reads. First-strand cDNA was synthesized from all RNA with the Mint cDNA synthesis kit, primed by a TRBC-specific oligonucleotide. Following uracil-DNA glycosylase treatment, a first 18-cycle PCR with universal primers M1SS and BC2_uni_R was performed on all cDNA. The study's processing was this. Normalization of each sample was performed by random selection of 1 million high-quality reads, each carrying a distinct molecular identifier. Instead of being binned into consensus sequences, reads that shared molecular identifiers were thrown out. CDR3 identification, clonotype clustering and error correction used MiTCR with a Q25 quality threshold and the strictest error-elimination algorithm. Lower-bound total TCR beta diversity was estimated with a nonparametric unseen species model using Euler transformation. Through fastp at Q25 and MiXCR, TCRdb rebuilt clones from the public reads, retaining in-frame beta chains. For every CDR3 protein sequence, its rows merge into one entry that carries the most common genes and DNA. The V and J calls and clone size are TCRdb's, not the authors'. In this sample the table shows 1.5 million to 1.9 million distinct CDR3 sequences, 40% to 45% of which occur a single time. About 4% of the sample goes to the ten largest clones.

Systemically healthy Caucasian individuals from Russia, 39 in total and aged about 6 to 95 years, were included as donors. Roughly 9 milliliters of peripheral blood were drawn from each donor into EDTA-treated Vacutainer tubes. Ficoll-Paque density-gradient centrifugation was used to isolate PBMCs, with at least 6.5 million per sample. Trizol reagent was used to extract total RNA from the PBMCs, yielding at least 6 micrograms per sample. For every donor, an aliquot of PBMCs went through flow cytometry to measure the percentages of naive CD45RAhigh/CD27high T cells. The data were taken from a study of blood T cells in healthy people across ages (dated by TCRdb to the mid-2010s). In terms of the full investigation: In model experiments, template switching captured roughly one uniquely barcoded TCR beta cDNA molecule for every two T cells. The study analyzed two additional independent replicas of 1 million unique cDNA reads from the same blood draw for two donors, one aged 18 to 30 and one aged 80 or older. The donors were split into four age groups: young (average around 15 years), middle-aged (over 35), aged (62) and long-lived (under 85). The study measured age-related changes in TCR beta repertoire diversity using deep sequencing normalized with unique cDNA molecular identifiers. Donors of different ages were randomly distributed across sequencing lanes to avoid experimental bias. What the work shows at the level of the full study, not this receptor alone: As age increased, observed TCR beta diversity per million T cells dropped in a roughly linear way, and a significant reduction was already evident by age 40. Estimates of total diversity from one million sequenced T cells were regarded as lower bounds and underestimates. Since profiling was done on bulk unsorted PBMCs, naive and antigen-experienced compartments could not be conclusively compared. There was a strong correlation between observed TCR beta diversity and the percentage of naive T cells measured by flow cytometry. The CMV infection status of donors was not known, potentially confounding age-related changes in expanded clonotypes. Compared with the aged group, more naive CD4+ T cells, fewer expanded clones and increased TCR diversity were shown by the long-lived group, suggesting age selection.

Sequenced: blood. The receptor comes from a woman aged 18-29 years in good health. Recombination linked TRBV20-1 to TRBJ2-4; the D region may be TRBD1 or TRBD2, each matching 5 bases equally. CDR3 reads: CSASPPGRAKNIQYF. The nucleotides read TGCAGTGCTAGTCCCCCAGGGAGAGCCAAAAACATTCAGTACTTC.